This TCR beta chain was recovered during a study of T-cell memory formation after mild COVID-19. Looking at the study overall: The two donors had largely donor-specific TCR clusters. Study-wide findings and caveats: Clones shrinking from day 15 to 85 showed even CD4/CD8 mixes; later expanders tilted CD4+.

For this clonotype: The antigen is not known.

Trimming cost V 5 bases and J 0 bases, with 10 bases left between them. Looked up from germline, CDR1 is SSHAT and CDR2 is FNYEAQ (reference sequence). The CDR3 is 14 amino acids. TCR alpha and TCR beta cDNA libraries with sample barcodes and UMIs came from 5'RACE using constant-segment primers. TCRdb reprocessed the 5' RACE reads with MiXCR, giving one entry per CDR3 protein. The sample shows nearly 200,000 distinct CDR3 sequences, about a sixth of them seen only once. This TCR was recovered from an adult woman who had mild COVID-19 (a few samples of this study predate the infection). Cell type and time point are not known. The gene calls are TRBV7-7 and TRBJ1-1; D is unresolved. Specimen: PBMCs or a T cell subset sorted from them (not recorded which). DNA for the CDR3: TGTGCCAGCAGCCCACCAAGGGTGAACACTGAAGCTTTCTTT. Its protein is CASSPPRVNTEAFF.